This TCR beta chain was documented in a study of Ad26.COV2.S vaccination and SARS-CoV-2 variants. At the level of the study: Recipients of Ad26.COV2.S got it intramuscularly, once or twice 56 days apart.

This clone was seen only a few times. Here immunoSEQ multiplex PCR was the method, and the copy in TCRdb shows in-frame clones only, minus some. The sample holds about 680,000 clones, 89% seen once. The treatment is: some 19 received Ad26.COV2.S at low or high dose, single or two shots; about 5 received placebo; per-sample allocation not given. After the first vaccine or placebo injection, samples were drawn on day 63. The V gene lost 5 bases and the J gene lost 2 bases, with 13 bases spanning the gap. The germline V gene has CDR1 SGHAT and CDR2 FQNNGV. The CDR3 is made up of 15 amino acids. Sequences were derived from peripheral blood, sampled in a trial of Ad26.COV2.S vaccine versus placebo. This rearrangement joins TRBV11-2 to TRBJ1-3, with D possibly TRBD1 on 6 matching bases. The TCR was taken from a person between 18 and 65 years old who received the Ad26.COV2.S COVID-19 vaccine or a placebo. The CDR3 reads CASSVTGSPGNTIYF. The CDR3 region has the DNA TGTGCCAGCAGCGTTACAGGGAGTCCTGGAAACACCATATATTTT.